This T cell receptor beta chain derives from a study of cytomegalovirus exposure and HLA in healthy donors. The PCR made use of 60 Vbeta and 13 Jbeta primers. Sequencing used immunoSEQ multiplex PCR; TCRdb keeps in-frame clones, though not all of them. This repertoire shows 150,000 to 200,000 clones, roughly 88% found once; its top ten account for roughly 1.2%. This clone was picked up a small number of times. Germline-derived CDR1 and CDR2 are SGDLS and YYNGEE. J lost 3 bases, V lost 0 bases, and 8 bases had no gene match. The CDR3 loop spans 17 amino acids. This sequence joins TRBV9 and TRBJ2-7; 11 bases agree with TRBD2. Material for sequencing was PBMCs. The sequence was obtained from a boy aged 2 to 10 in good health and CMV-seronegative. The CDR3 reads CASSVAPIAGGRYEQYF. The CDR3 region has the DNA TGTGCCAGCAGCGTAGCCCCTATAGCGGGAGGGCGCTACGAGCAGTACTTC.